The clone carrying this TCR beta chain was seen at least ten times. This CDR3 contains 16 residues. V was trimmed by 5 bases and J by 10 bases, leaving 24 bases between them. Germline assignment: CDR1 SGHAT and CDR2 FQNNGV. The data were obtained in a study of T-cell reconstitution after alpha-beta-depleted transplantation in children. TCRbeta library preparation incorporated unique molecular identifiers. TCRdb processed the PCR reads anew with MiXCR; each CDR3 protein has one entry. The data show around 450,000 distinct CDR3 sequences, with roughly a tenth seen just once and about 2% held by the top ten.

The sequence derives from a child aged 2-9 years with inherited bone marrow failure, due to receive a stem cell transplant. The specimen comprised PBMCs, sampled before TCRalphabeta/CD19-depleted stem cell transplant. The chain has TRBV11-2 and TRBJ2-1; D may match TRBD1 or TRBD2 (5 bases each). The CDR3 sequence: CASSLMGVGLPGEQFF. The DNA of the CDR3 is TGTGCCAGCAGCCTTATGGGGGTCGGCCTGCCGGGCGAGCAGTTCTTC.